Below are 18 T cell receptor beta chains sequenced from a single sample in a study of regulatory T cells in long-lasting Graves disease. Described time point: persistent/refractory GD, antithyroid drugs over 5 years with positive TRAb. The TCR library was prepared using RNA isolated from PBMCs. TCR beta libraries were built with iRepertoire HTBI primers and Arm-PCR of CDR3 regions. TCRdb analysed the multiplex PCR reads with MiXCR anew, one entry per CDR3 protein. The sample includes some 300,000 distinct CDR3 sequences, 22% of them seen just once. The sequences come from peripheral blood mononuclear cells (PBMCs), collected when the disease was refractory, from a patient treated with antithyroid drugs. All receptors derive from a female donor with Graves disease.

V and J are TRBV7-3 and TRBJ2-7, with TRBD2 matching 7 bases. J gave up 2 bases and V 2 bases, and 6 bases lay outside the gene matches. The CDR3 spans 15 residues. Germline V gene data show CDR1 as SGHTA and CDR2 as FQGTGA. The CDR3 DNA follows: TGTGCCAGCAGCTTATTCGGCGGGAGCGCCTACGAGCAGTACTTC. This codes for CASSLFGGSAYEQYF.

This clonotype was detected ten times or more. V and J are TRBV20-1 and TRBJ1-4, with D uncertain. V dropped 0 bases and J dropped 8 bases, with 16 bases sitting between them. Germline V gene sequence: CDR1 DFQATT, CDR2 SNEGSKA (reference sequence). The CDR3 consists of 15 residues. The CDR3 reads CSAREVVSLGEKLFF. The CDR3 bases are TGCAGTGCTAGAGAAGTGGTGAGCTTGGGGGAAAAACTGTTTTTT.

This clonotype was observed many times. The chain employs TRBV3-1 and TRBJ2-5, with TRBD2 identical over 14 bases. This CDR3 has 17 amino acids. Per the germline V gene, CDR1 is LGHDT and CDR2 is YNNKEL (reference sequence). V gave up 0 bases and J gave up 4 bases; unmatched junction bases: 4. The CDR3, as DNA: TGTGCCAGCAGCCAAGACCGAGGACTAGCGGGAGGAGAGACCCAGTACTTC. Translated, it gives CASSQDRGLAGGETQYF.

This clonotype was counted many times. The chain uses TRBV12-3 or TRBV12-4 and TRBJ2-5, with TRBD2 matching over 9 bases. This CDR3 has 16 amino acids. Trimming cost V 6 bases and J 0 bases; bases outside gene matches: 8. The DNA for the CDR3 is TGTGCCAGCAGACGACTAGCGGCGGGGGACCAAGAGACCCAGTACTTC. Protein product: CASRRLAAGDQETQYF.

This clonotype was recorded only once. The genes are TRBV6-9 and TRBJ2-7, with TRBD1 matching over 7 bases. V was pared by 4 bases and J by 6 bases, with 9 bases of the junction left unmatched. CDR1 and CDR2 from the germline V gene are MNHGY and SVAAGI. CDR3 length equals 14 residues. CDR3 region: CASSSSEQGFEQYF. CDR3 DNA sequence: TGTGCCAGCAGTTCGTCCGAACAGGGGTTCGAGCAGTACTTC.

At least ten counts were recorded for this clonotype. This chain links TRBV6-2 or TRBV6-3 with TRBJ2-7; the D gene is possibly TRBD1 (6 bases). CDR3 size: 14 residues. Trimming removed 9 bases from V and 2 bases from J, with 17 bases in between. The germline V gene has CDR1 MNHEY and CDR2 SVGEGT. The CDR3 DNA is TGTGCCAGTTCGAAAGGGCAGGGGCCCTACGAGCAGTACTTC. Encoded protein: CASSKGQGPYEQYF.

V is TRBV12-3 or TRBV12-4 and J is TRBJ1-2; 7 bases are shared with TRBD1. V was clipped by 1 base and J by 4 bases; unmatched bases: 6. The CDR3 spans 15 residues. The CDR3 sequence is CASSLGQGRIYGYTF. The CDR3 nucleotides are TGTGCCAGCAGTTTAGGACAGGGTCGGATCTATGGCTACACCTTC.

In this sample, this clonotype turned up a few times. This sequence joins TRBV6-2 or TRBV6-3 and TRBJ2-4; TRBD2 is a possible D gene (6 bases). The CDR3 has 13 amino acids. In germline, CDR1 is MNHEY, CDR2 SVGEGT. The V and J ends lost 2 bases and 15 bases respectively, with 17 bases between them. CDR3 in amino acids: CASSYKVTGETYF. Here the CDR3 DNA reads TGTGCCAGCAGTTACAAGGTCACGGGGGAGACGTACTTC.

The gene calls are TRBV9 and TRBJ2-2, with D uncertain. Deletions cut 0 bases from V and 4 bases from J, with 4 bases between. There are 13 residues in the CDR3. Germline V gene sequence: CDR1 SGDLS, CDR2 YYNGEE. The CDR3: CASSVGVTGELFF. The CDR3 coding sequence is TGTGCCAGCAGCGTAGGGGTCACCGGGGAGCTGTTTTTT.

The V call is TRBV29-1, the J call TRBJ1-3; the D is unclear. V was cut by 2 bases and J by 0 bases, with 5 bases left in between. Germline V gene data show CDR1 as SQVTM and CDR2 as ANQGSEA. CDR3 size: 13 residues. CDR3 in amino acids: CSVELSSGNTIYF. The CDR3 nucleotides read TGCAGCGTTGAACTCTCCTCTGGAAACACCATATATTTT.

There are a few counts of this clonotype. The rearrangement uses TRBV7-2 and TRBJ2-4; 9 bases agree with TRBD2. Germline CDR1 SGHTA, CDR2 FQGNSA. Trimming took 1 base from V and 0 from J; bases not matched to a gene: 1. This CDR3 is 16 amino acids long. The CDR3 sequence: CASSLELAGAKNIQYF. The DNA of the CDR3 is TGTGCCAGCAGCTTAGAACTAGCGGGAGCCAAAAACATTCAGTACTTC.

This clonotype was seen repeatedly, ten times or more. The chain has TRBV28 and TRBJ1-1; D gene ambiguous. Trimming left V 7 bases short and J 3 bases short, with 9 bases between. Germline V gives CDR1 MDHEN, CDR2 SYDVKM. The CDR3 loop spans 12 amino acids. The CDR3 DNA follows: TGTGCCAGCAATGTCATAGACACTGAAGCTTTCTTT. It codes for CASNVIDTEAFF.

V gene TRBV4-2 combines with J gene TRBJ2-6, with TRBD1 matching over 7 bases. J lost 0 bases, V lost 6 bases, and 8 bases had no gene match. Germline V gene sequence: CDR1 LGHNA, CDR2 YNFKEQ. There are 17 residues in the CDR3. CDR3 sequence reads: CASRRDSGLSGANVLTF. The CDR3 region has the DNA TGTGCCAGCAGGAGGGACAGTGGGCTCTCTGGGGCCAACGTCCTGACTTTC.

This clonotype was counted between two and nine times. The chain joins TRBV6-1 to TRBJ2-4; D might be TRBD1 (6 bases). Trimming took off 2 bases at V and 0 bases at J, with 14 bases between the two ends. The CDR3 length is 17 residues. The V gene's germline CDR1 is MNHNS and CDR2 SASEGT. The CDR3 spells CASSEHRQELAKNIQYF. The DNA for the CDR3 is TGTGCCAGCAGTGAACACCGACAGGAGCTAGCCAAAAACATTCAGTACTTC.

This clonotype has more than one count but fewer than ten. This chain links TRBV12-3 or TRBV12-4 with TRBJ1-2, with D tentatively TRBD1 (5 bases). Trimming took 7 bases from V and 1 from J, leaving 13 bases between them. The CDR3 sequence is 14 residues long. The DNA of the CDR3 is TGTGCCAGCAACCTTTTGGACAATAACTATGGCTACACCTTC. It codes for CASNLLDNNYGYTF.

This clonotype was seen repeatedly, ten times or more. The junction departs from germline at one end; a sequencing error may be responsible. The chain has TRBV7-2 and TRBJ2-5, with D possibly matching TRBD2 (5 bases). The CDR3 is 12 residues long. Germline assignment: CDR1 SGHTA and CDR2 FQGNSA. The CDR3 DNA sequence: TGTGCCAGCAGCTTAGCGTGGGAGAGCCAGTACTTC. Translation: CASSLAWESQYF.

CDR3 in amino acids: CASRRLAGGGTDTQYF. CDR3 DNA: TGTGCCAGCAGGCGACTAGCGGGAGGGGGGACAGATACGCAGTATTTT. The V gene is TRBV28, the J gene TRBJ2-3, with 14 bases identical to TRBD2. There are 16 residues in the CDR3. CDR1 and CDR2 from the germline V gene are MDHEN and SYDVKM. Trimming removed 6 bases from V and 3 bases from J; junction bases left unmatched: 5.

About this clonotype: This clone may be a read error of a much larger clone one base away. The rearrangement joins TRBV28 to TRBJ2-5, with D unclear. CDR1 MDHEN and CDR2 SYDVKM come from the germline V gene. The CDR3 loop spans 13 amino acids. The CDR3 DNA reads as TGTGTCAGCAGTATACCAGGACAAGAGACCCAGTACTTC. Its translation: CVSSIPGQETQYF. The entire variable domain, with the rest obtained from reference TRBV28 and TRBJ2-5, is as follows: DVKVTQSSRYLVKRTGEKVFLECVQDMDHENMFWYRQDPGLGLRLIYFSYDVKMKEKGDIPEGYSVSREKKERFSLILESASTNQTSMYLCVSSIPGQETQYFGPGTRLLVL.